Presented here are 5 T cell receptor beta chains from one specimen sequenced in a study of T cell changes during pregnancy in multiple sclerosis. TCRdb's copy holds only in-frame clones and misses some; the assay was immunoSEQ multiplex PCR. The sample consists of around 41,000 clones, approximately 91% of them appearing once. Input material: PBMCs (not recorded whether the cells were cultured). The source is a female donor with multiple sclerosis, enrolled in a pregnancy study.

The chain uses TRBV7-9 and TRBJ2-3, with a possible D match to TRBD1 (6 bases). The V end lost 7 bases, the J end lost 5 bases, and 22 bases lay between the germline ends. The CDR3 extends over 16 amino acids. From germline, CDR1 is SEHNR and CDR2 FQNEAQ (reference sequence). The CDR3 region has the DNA TGTGCCAGCACCCCACAGGGCGCACCTCGGATAGATACGCAGTATTTT. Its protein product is CASTPQGAPRIDTQYF.

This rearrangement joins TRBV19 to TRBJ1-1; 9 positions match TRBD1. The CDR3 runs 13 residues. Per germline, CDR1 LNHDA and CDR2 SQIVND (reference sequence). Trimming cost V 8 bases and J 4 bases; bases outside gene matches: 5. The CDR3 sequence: CASRTGVGTEAFF. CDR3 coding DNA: TGTGCCAGTCGGACAGGGGTTGGCACTGAAGCTTTCTTT.

CDR3 in amino acids: CASSPQTGANEQYF. The CDR3 DNA sequence: TGTGCCAGCAGCCCCCAGACAGGGGCCAACGAGCAGTACTTC. This chain links TRBV7-9 with TRBJ2-7; 8 bases fit TRBD1. Germline V CDR1 and CDR2: SEHNR, FQNEAQ (reference sequence). The CDR3 spans 14 residues. V lost 5 bases to trimming and J lost 5 bases; unmatched junction nucleotides: 8.

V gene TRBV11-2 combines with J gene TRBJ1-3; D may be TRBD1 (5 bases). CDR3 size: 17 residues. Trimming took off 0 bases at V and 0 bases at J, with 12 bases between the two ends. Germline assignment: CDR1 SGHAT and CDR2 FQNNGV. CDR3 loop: CASSLDDRGPSGNTIYF. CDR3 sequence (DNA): TGTGCCAGCAGCTTAGACGACAGAGGACCCTCTGGAAACACCATATATTTT.

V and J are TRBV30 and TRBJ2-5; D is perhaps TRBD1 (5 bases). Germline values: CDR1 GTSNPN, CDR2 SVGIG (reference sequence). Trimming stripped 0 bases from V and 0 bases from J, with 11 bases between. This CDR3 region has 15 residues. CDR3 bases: TGTGCCTGGAGTGTAGGATACAGGCACCAAGAGACCCAGTACTTC. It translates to CAWSVGYRHQETQYF.